The next 13 T cell receptor beta chains were all read from a single sample in a study of vaccination and CD4 T cells after COVID-19. Sequencing of cultured CD4+ T cell DNA used the Oncomine TCR Beta short-read assay. MiXCR, run by TCRdb on the PCR reads, gives a single entry per CDR3 protein. The table lists roughly 14,000 distinct CDR3 sequences, 45% to 50% of them singletons. These receptors' antigens are unknown. Described treatment: approximately nine-day PBMC culture with coronavirus spike peptide pools or control peptides (ViraFEST assay). Sequenced material: cultured CD4+ T cells from blood, taken after SARS-CoV-2 vaccination. The origin of the receptors is a human donor with COVID-19.

The V gene is TRBV7-6, the J gene TRBJ2-7; 9 bases match TRBD1. The CDR3 totals 15 residues. V trimming: 5 bases; J trimming: 2 bases; junction bases outside the gene matches: 7. In germline, CDR1 is SGHVS, CDR2 FNYEAQ. The chain's CDR3 is CASSAGTGKTYEQYF. As DNA, the CDR3 is TGTGCCAGCAGCGCCGGGACAGGGAAAACCTACGAGCAGTACTTC. Full variable domain (remainder filled in from reference TRBV7-6 and TRBJ2-7): GAGVSQSPRYKVTKRGQDVALRCDPISGHVSLYWYRQALGQGPEFLTYFNYEAQQDKSGLPNDRFSAERPEGSISTLTIQRTEQRDSAMYRCASSAGTGKTYEQYFGPGTRLTVT.

The V call is TRBV6-1, the J call TRBJ2-7; 8 nucleotides agree with TRBD1. CDR1 is MNHNS and CDR2 is SASEGT in the germline V gene. With 7 bases clipped from V and 3 bases from J, the junction kept 11 bases outside the gene matches. This CDR3 is built from 15 residues. The CDR3: CASTDRTGRVYEQYF. The CDR3 nucleotides are TGTGCCAGCACAGACCGGACAGGGCGGGTCTACGAGCAGTACTTC.

A single count supports this clonotype. The rearrangement uses TRBV5-1 and TRBJ2-1; a weak D match, TRBD2 (5 bases). Germline values: CDR1 SGHRS, CDR2 YFSETQ. The CDR3 has 15 residues. Trimming took off 0 bases at V and 9 bases at J, with 16 bases between the two ends. DNA for the CDR3: TGCGCCAGCAGCTTGGAGTTACTAGACACCGGTGAGCAGTTCTTC. Translation gives CASSLELLDTGEQFF.

This chain links TRBV7-8 with TRBJ2-6; D is unresolved. V dropped 6 bases and J dropped 0 bases, with 24 bases sitting between them. The germline gives CDR1 SGHVS, CDR2 FQNEAQ. The CDR3 extends over 20 amino acids. The CDR3 here is CASRLNQIVPRDSGANVLTF. The CDR3 DNA reads as TGTGCCAGCAGGCTAAATCAAATAGTTCCCCGAGACTCTGGGGCCAACGTCCTGACTTTC.

This clonotype occurred a few times. This chain uses TRBV5-4 with TRBJ1-2; a weak D match, TRBD1 (6 bases). This CDR3 has 17 residues. The germline CDR1 and CDR2 sequences are SGHNT and YYREEE (reference sequence). Trimming took off 2 bases at V and 4 bases at J, with 21 bases between the two ends. CDR3 sequence: CASSFQVGLARGYGYTF. In DNA, the CDR3 is TGTGCCAGCAGCTTTCAAGTGGGATTGGCCAGGGGCTATGGCTACACCTTC.

CDR3 residues: CASRVTGGTGELFF. The CDR3 region has the DNA TGTGCCAGTCGGGTGACGGGGGGCACCGGGGAGCTGTTTTTT. The chain carries TRBV7-2 and TRBJ2-2; 7 nucleotides align to TRBD2. The CDR3 length is 14 residues. Germline CDR1 and CDR2: SGHTA and FQGNSA. V shed 9 bases and J 4 bases; nucleotides not matched to a gene: 8.

The genes are TRBV6-5 and TRBJ1-1, with a possible D match to TRBD1 (5 bases). Germline CDR1 is MNHEY and CDR2 is SVGAGI. V shed 0 bases and J shed 6 bases, with 8 bases lying between them. The CDR3 runs 13 residues. The CDR3 protein is CASSYSGAAEAFF. The DNA of the CDR3 is TGTGCCAGCAGTTACTCTGGGGCGGCTGAAGCTTTCTTT.

This sequence joins TRBV15 and TRBJ2-3; TRBD2 might be the D (6 bases). Trimming cost V 4 bases and J 3 bases, with 17 bases left between them. This CDR3 is built from 16 residues. CDR1 is LNHNV, CDR2 YYDKDF, per germline (reference sequence). CDR3 region: CATSNRRRGRTDTQYF. The CDR3 DNA is TGTGCCACCAGCAACAGGAGACGGGGGAGGACAGATACGCAGTATTTT.

The genes are TRBV30 and TRBJ2-7; D ambiguous. There are 12 residues in the CDR3. V was pared by 2 bases and J by 3 bases, with 8 bases between. Germline V gives CDR1 GTSNPN, CDR2 SVGIG (reference sequence). CDR3 protein: CAWSSGFYEQYF. In DNA form, the CDR3 reads TGTGCCTGGAGTTCGGGTTTCTACGAGCAGTACTTC.

The rearrangement links TRBV19 to TRBJ1-3, with 7 bases fitting TRBD1. The CDR3 is made up of 15 amino acids. V dropped 8 bases and J dropped 0; count of bases not matched to a gene: 7. Looked up from germline, CDR1 is LNHDA and CDR2 is SQIVND (reference sequence). CDR3 sequence reads: CASRRDSRSGNTIYF. CDR3 bases: TGTGCCAGTCGACGGGACAGCCGCTCTGGAAACACCATATATTTT.

The genes are TRBV11-2 and TRBJ1-5; D gene uncertain. V was pared by 1 base and J by 7 bases, with 14 bases between. The CDR3 runs 15 residues. Germline V CDR1 and CDR2: SGHAT, FQNNGV. CDR3 protein: CASSLGPGLRQPQHF. In nucleotides, the CDR3 is TGTGCCAGCAGCTTAGGGCCTGGGTTACGGCAGCCCCAGCATTTT.

The chain couples TRBV30 to TRBJ1-1; D is unclear. V lost 2 bases to trimming and J lost 3 bases, with 13 bases between them. The CDR3 runs to 14 residues. Germline CDR1 and CDR2: GTSNPN and SVGIG (reference sequence). This CDR3 reads CAWSWSRGYTEAFF. The CDR3 DNA follows: TGTGCCTGGAGTTGGTCCCGTGGGTACACTGAAGCTTTCTTT.

J is TRBJ1-1 and V is TRBV5-4; tentatively, D is TRBD1 (6 bases). Germline V gene data show CDR1 as SGHNT and CDR2 as YYREEE (reference sequence). With 4 bases removed from V and 0 bases from J, the gap between germline ends came to 19 bases. The CDR3 sequence is 17 residues long. CDR3 bases: TGTGCCAGCAGCCCTACAGGGAGGGGAACGATGAACACTGAAGCTTTCTTT. Its protein is CASSPTGRGTMNTEAFF.